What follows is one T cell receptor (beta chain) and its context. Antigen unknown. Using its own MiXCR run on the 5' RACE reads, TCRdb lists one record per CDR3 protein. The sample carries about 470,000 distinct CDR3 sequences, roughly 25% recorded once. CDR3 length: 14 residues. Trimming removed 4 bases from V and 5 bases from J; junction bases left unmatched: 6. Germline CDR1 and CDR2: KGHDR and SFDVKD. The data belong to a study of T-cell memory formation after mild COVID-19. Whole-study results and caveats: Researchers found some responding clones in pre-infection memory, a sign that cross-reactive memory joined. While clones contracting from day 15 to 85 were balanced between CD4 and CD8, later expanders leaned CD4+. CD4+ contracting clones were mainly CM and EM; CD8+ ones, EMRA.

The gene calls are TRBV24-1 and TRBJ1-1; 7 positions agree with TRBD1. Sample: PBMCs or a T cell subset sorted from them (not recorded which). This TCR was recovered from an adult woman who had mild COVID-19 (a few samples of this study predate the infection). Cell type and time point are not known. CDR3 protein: CATSDLTGKTEAFF. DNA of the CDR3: TGTGCCACCAGTGACCTGACAGGGAAGACTGAAGCTTTCTTT.